Given below is one TCR beta chain in context. Antigen specificity is unknown. The data were obtained in a study of cytotoxic CD8 clonotypes in ibrutinib-treated CLL. In the study overall: The group held some ten relapsed/refractory and around 14 treatment-naive patients, with roughly 17 IGHV unmutated.

Profiled with immunoSEQ multiplex PCR; TCRdb holds only in-frame clones, not every one. The table shows fewer than 80,000 clones, with roughly 50% occurring only once. CDR1 and CDR2 (germline): DFQATT, SNEGSKA (reference sequence). The CDR3 runs 10 residues. The V and J ends lost 6 bases and 6 bases respectively, with 9 bases between them. General study points: Starting clonality was above that of age-matched healthy donors and tracked circulating CD8+ T-cell counts. Collection times varied between progressing and sustained-remission patients.

This clonotype was obtained from a human donor with chronic lymphocytic leukemia. The rearrangement joins TRBV20-1 to TRBJ2-7; D unclear. The source was PBMCs, collected after 12 months of ibrutinib treatment. The CDR3 spells CSAEIGEQYF. CDR3 bases: TGCAGTGCAGAAATCGGCGAGCAGTACTTC.